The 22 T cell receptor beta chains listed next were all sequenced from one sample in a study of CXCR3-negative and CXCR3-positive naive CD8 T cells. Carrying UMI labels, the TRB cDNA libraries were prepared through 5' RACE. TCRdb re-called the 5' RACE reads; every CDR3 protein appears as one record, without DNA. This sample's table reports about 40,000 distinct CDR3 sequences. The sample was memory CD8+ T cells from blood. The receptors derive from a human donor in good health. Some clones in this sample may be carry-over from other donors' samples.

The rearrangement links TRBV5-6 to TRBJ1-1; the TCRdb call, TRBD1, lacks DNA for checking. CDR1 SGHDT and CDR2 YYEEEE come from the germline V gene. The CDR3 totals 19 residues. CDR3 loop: CASSSAIRWGTGVNTEAFF.

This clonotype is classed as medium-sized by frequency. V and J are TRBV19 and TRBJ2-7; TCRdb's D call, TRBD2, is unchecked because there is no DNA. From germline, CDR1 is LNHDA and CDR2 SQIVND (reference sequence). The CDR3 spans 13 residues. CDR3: CASAAGGGLEQYF.

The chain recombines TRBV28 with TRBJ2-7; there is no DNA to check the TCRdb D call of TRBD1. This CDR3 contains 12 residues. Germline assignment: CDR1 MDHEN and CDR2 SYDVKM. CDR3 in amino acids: CASSRTPYEQYF.

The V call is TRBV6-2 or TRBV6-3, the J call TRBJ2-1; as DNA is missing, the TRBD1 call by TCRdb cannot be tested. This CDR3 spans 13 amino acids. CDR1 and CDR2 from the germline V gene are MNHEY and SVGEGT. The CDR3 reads CASSPYLNNEQFF.

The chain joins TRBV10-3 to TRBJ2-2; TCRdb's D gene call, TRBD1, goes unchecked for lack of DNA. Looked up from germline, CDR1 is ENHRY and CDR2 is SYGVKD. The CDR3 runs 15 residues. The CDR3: CAISGDPTDTGELFF.

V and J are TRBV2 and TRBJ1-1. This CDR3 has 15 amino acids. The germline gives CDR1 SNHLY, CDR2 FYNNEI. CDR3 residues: CARVPMDPKGTEAFF.

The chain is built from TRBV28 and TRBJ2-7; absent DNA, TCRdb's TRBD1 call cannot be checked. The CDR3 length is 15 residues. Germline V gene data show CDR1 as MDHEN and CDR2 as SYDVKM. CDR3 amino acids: CASSFPGTALYEQYF. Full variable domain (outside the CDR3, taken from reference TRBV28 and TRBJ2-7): DVKVTQSSRYLVKRTGEKVFLECVQDMDHENMFWYRQDPGLGLRLIYFSYDVKMKEKGDIPEGYSVSREKKERFSLILESASTNQTSMYLCASSFPGTALYEQYFGPGTRLTVT.

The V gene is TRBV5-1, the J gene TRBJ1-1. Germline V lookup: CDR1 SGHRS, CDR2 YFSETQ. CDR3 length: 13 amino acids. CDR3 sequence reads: CASSLAVNTEAFF.

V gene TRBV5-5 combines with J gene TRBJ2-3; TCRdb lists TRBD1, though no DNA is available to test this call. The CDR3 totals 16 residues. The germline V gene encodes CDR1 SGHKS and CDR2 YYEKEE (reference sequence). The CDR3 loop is CASSPAGERPTDTQYF.

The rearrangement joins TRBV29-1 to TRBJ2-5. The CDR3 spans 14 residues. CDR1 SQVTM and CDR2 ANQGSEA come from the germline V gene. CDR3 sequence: CSVEELVYQETQYF.

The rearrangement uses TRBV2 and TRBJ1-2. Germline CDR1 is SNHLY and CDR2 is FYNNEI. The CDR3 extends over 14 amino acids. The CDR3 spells CASSEPGQAYGYTF.

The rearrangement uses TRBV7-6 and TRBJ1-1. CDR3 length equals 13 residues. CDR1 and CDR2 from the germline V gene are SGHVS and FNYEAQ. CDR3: CASSLWAEPEAFF.

This chain's CDR3 is CSVDRLLGGKETQYF. This chain uses TRBV29-1 with TRBJ2-5; TCRdb's D call of TRBD1 is untestable without DNA. This CDR3 region has 15 residues. Looked up from germline, CDR1 is SQVTM and CDR2 is ANQGSEA. Drawing the rest from reference TRBV29-1 and TRBJ2-5, the complete variable domain is SAVISQKPSRDICQRGTSLTIQCQVDSQVTMMFWYRQQPGQSLTLIATANQGSEATYESGFVIDKFPISRPNLTFSTLTVSNMSPEDSSIYLCSVDRLLGGKETQYFGPGTRLLVL.

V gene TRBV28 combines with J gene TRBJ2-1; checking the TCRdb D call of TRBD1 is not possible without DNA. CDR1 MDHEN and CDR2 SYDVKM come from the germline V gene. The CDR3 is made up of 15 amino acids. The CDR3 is CASSFQIQAANEQFF.

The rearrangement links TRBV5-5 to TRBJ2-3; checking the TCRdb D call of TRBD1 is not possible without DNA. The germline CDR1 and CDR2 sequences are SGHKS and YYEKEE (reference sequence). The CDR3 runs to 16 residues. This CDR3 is CASSLSGALGTDTQYF.

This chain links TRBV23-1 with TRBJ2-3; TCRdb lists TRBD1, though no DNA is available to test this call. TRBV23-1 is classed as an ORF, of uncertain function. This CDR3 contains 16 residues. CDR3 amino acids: CAQVETGRISTDTQYF.

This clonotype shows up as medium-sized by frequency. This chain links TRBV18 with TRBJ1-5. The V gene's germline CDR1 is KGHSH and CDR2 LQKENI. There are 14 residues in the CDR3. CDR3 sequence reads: CASSLTGSNQPQHF.

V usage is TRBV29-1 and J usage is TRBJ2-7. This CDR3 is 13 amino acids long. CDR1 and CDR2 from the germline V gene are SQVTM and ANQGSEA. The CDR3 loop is CSVADAWPYEQYF.

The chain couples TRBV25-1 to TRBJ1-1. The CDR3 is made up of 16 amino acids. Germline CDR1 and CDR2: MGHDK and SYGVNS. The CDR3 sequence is CASSEYPVDTNTEAFF.

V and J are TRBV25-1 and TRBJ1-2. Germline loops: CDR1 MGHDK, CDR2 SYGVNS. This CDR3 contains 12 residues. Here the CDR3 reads CASSVGLWGYTF.

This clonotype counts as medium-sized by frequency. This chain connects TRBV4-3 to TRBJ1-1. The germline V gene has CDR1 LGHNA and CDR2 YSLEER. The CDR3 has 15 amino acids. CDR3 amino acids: CASSQDLWLGSGAFF.

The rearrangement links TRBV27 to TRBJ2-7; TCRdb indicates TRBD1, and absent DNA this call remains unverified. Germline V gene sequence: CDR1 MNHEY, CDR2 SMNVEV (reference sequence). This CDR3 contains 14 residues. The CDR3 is CASRPLTGFHEQYF.